Here is one T cell receptor (beta chain) with its context. The sample is drawn from a study of blood T cell repertoires in COVID-19. The wider study: Samples came from the United States, Italy and Spain, spanning acute and convalescent COVID-19.

The CDR3 covers 17 residues. Germline-derived CDR1 and CDR2 are SNHLY and FYNNEI. J lost 2 bases, V lost 4 bases, and 6 bases had no gene match. Source study methods: Amplification of reference gene primers provided the estimated nucleated cell counts. The protocol was immunoSEQ multiplex PCR, while the TCRdb copy is restricted to in-frame clones and leaves out a portion. V and J calls plus clone size are reproduced from that table; the DNA served to infer D and trimming. The sample contains 300,000 to 350,000 clones, roughly 87% of which appear only once. Followed longitudinally, the Seattle patients had been enrolled during active infection.

The V and J genes are TRBV2 and TRBJ1-4; TRBD1 matches 11 bases. Sequenced input: peripheral blood. The sequence was collected from a man younger than 40 with COVID-19, enrolled during active disease. The CDR3 bases are TGTGCCAGCAGTGTACAGGACAGGGGGCTCACTAATGAAAAACTGTTTTTT. Its protein is CASSVQDRGLTNEKLFF.